These T cell receptor beta chains were read from a single sample in a study of monozygotic twins with inflammatory bowel disease. TCRdb re-called the 5' RACE reads and catalogs CDR3 proteins one per entry, DNA excluded. The sample holds approximately 200,000 distinct CDR3 sequences. Sample: blood. These receptors all come from a human donor with ulcerative colitis or Crohn's disease, or a healthy co-twin of an affected twin (not recorded which). The CDR3 runs from the conserved cysteine through the conserved F or W. The order of the fields is V gene, J gene, CDR3 protein.

v_gene: TRBV6-1; j_gene: TRBJ2-7; CDR3aa: CASSGTGKGSYEQYF
v_gene: TRBV7-3; j_gene: TRBJ2-5; CDR3aa: CASSLVREETQYF
v_gene: TRBV20-1; j_gene: TRBJ1-5; CDR3aa: CSANPIGGRNQPQHF
v_gene: TRBV6-1; j_gene: TRBJ2-1; CDR3aa: CASSVRRGRDEQFF
v_gene: TRBV2; j_gene: TRBJ2-7; CDR3aa: CASRDIPRGPSSYEQYF
v_gene: TRBV5-1; j_gene: TRBJ2-7; CDR3aa: CASSLATEGQTYEQYF
v_gene: TRBV12-3/TRBV12-4; j_gene: TRBJ2-2; CDR3aa: CASRVAGAGELFF
v_gene: TRBV29-1; j_gene: TRBJ1-2; CDR3aa: CSVEAGQGGYTF
v_gene: TRBV6-5; j_gene: TRBJ2-6; CDR3aa: CASISSGANVLTF
v_gene: TRBV5-1; j_gene: TRBJ2-5; CDR3aa: CASSVDQETQYF
v_gene: TRBV20-1; j_gene: TRBJ2-3; CDR3aa: CSASGGGWGTDTQYF
v_gene: TRBV4-1; j_gene: TRBJ2-7; CDR3aa: CASSQVIAGGRAYEQYF
v_gene: TRBV7-2; j_gene: TRBJ1-3; CDR3aa: CASSQQSYSGSGNTIYF
v_gene: TRBV18; j_gene: TRBJ1-4; CDR3aa: CASSPVLQGNGEKLFF
v_gene: TRBV7-9; j_gene: TRBJ2-1; CDR3aa: CASSLLPNEQFF
v_gene: TRBV12-3/TRBV12-4; j_gene: TRBJ1-4; CDR3aa: CASSSLGTVREPDEKLFF
v_gene: TRBV12-3/TRBV12-4; j_gene: TRBJ2-5; CDR3aa: CASCLGVANVETQYF
v_gene: TRBV5-1; j_gene: TRBJ1-6; CDR3aa: CASKAENNSPLHF
v_gene: TRBV5-1; j_gene: TRBJ2-7; CDR3aa: CASSLDHEQYF
v_gene: TRBV3-1; j_gene: TRBJ1-5; CDR3aa: CASSQGGTDQPQHF
v_gene: TRBV7-2; j_gene: TRBJ2-1; CDR3aa: CASSPNRRGSDEQFF
v_gene: TRBV29-1; j_gene: TRBJ2-2; CDR3aa: CSVGQGSTGELFF
v_gene: TRBV5-1; j_gene: TRBJ1-2; CDR3aa: CASSFGFRINYGYTF
v_gene: TRBV7-9; j_gene: TRBJ2-3; CDR3aa: CASSTVRGFVSTDTQYF
v_gene: TRBV7-9; j_gene: TRBJ2-3; CDR3aa: CASSPLTGPKDTQYF
v_gene: TRBV12-3/TRBV12-4; j_gene: TRBJ2-5; CDR3aa: CASSSRGRETQYF